These T cell receptor beta chains were read from a single sample in a study of early T cells in non-severe SARS-CoV-2 infection. TCRdb called the 5' RACE reads again in MiXCR, with one record for every CDR3 protein. The table shows about 55,000 distinct CDR3 sequences, with 5% to 7.5% occurring only once. This sample comprised whole blood, obtained at baseline. These receptors were collected from an adult who was a healthcare worker with PCR-confirmed SARS-CoV-2 infection or an uninfected control (not recorded which). Each CDR3 is given with its conserved first and last residue. A D gene is named only where the DNA matches it firmly. For some rows the clone size is stated as once, few or many, or as a class when expanded; others skip it.

TRBJ2-3	15	TRBV10-3	.	TRBD2	CTISERRGDTDTQYF	TGTACCATCAGTGAGAGGCGGGGGGACACAGATACGCAGTATTTT
TRBJ1-6	14	TRBV6-2/TRBV6-3	few	.	CASQRGNYNSPLHF	TGTGCCAGTCAACGCGGGAATTATAATTCACCCCTCCATTTT
TRBJ2-6	14	TRBV7-8	many	.	CASLTGRGANVLTF	TGTGCCAGCTTAACAGGCCGTGGGGCCAACGTCCTGACTTTC
TRBJ2-1	13	TRBV18	.	.	CASSPSEGNEQFF	TGTGCCAGCTCCCCCTCCGAGGGCAATGAGCAGTTCTTC
TRBJ2-5	15	TRBV28	many	.	CASSLNRARAETQYF	TGTGCCAGCAGTCTCAACAGAGCTCGGGCGGAGACCCAGTACTTC
TRBJ2-1	16	TRBV5-4	few	TRBD1	CASTSQTGQTYNEQFF	TGCGCCAGCACGTCTCAAACGGGACAGACCTACAATGAGCAGTTCTTC
TRBJ2-5	14	TRBV3-1	many	TRBD2	CASSQGLARETQYF	TGTGCCAGCAGCCAAGGACTAGCGCGAGAGACCCAGTACTTC
TRBJ1-5	13	TRBV20-1	many	.	CSGLYRYNQPQHF	TGCAGTGGTCTCTACAGATACAATCAGCCCCAGCATTTT
TRBJ1-2	18	TRBV6-5	many	TRBD1	CATWSGHRGDPYNYGYTF	TGTGCCACCTGGTCCGGGCACAGGGGCGATCCCTACAACTATGGCTACACCTTC
TRBJ1-6	15	TRBV27	many	.	CASKIRSSYNSPLHF	TGTGCCAGCAAAATCAGAAGCTCCTATAATTCACCCCTCCACTTT
TRBJ2-1	14	TRBV10-2	many	TRBD1	CASSAWGQYNEQFF	TGCGCCAGCAGTGCGTGGGGACAGTACAATGAGCAGTTCTTC
TRBJ2-7	12	TRBV11-3	.	.	CASSGEAAEQYF	TGTGCCAGCAGCGGAGAGGCAGCCGAGCAGTACTTC
TRBJ1-1	15	TRBV19	few	.	CASSSSHGMNTEAFF	TGTGCCAGTAGTTCATCGCACGGAATGAACACTGAAGCTTTCTTT
TRBJ2-3	14	TRBV15	few	.	CATSRGGDTDTQYF	TGTGCCACCAGCAGAGGGGGGGATACAGATACGCAGTATTTT
TRBJ2-5	13	TRBV5-1	many	.	CASSWTGQETQYF	TGCGCCAGCAGCTGGACGGGACAAGAGACCCAGTACTTC
TRBJ2-7	15	TRBV25-1	few	.	CASSKLGVSSYEQYF	TGTGCCAGTTCGAAATTAGGGGTTAGTTCCTACGAGCAGTACTTC
TRBJ2-5	19	TRBV20-1	many	.	CSARDIPGQGLREGETQYF	TGCAGTGCTAGAGATATCCCCGGGCAGGGTCTTCGGGAAGGAGAGACCCAGTACTTC
TRBJ1-5	15	TRBV18	few	.	CASSPPGYSNQPQHF	TGTGCCAGCTCACCACCAGGGTATAGCAATCAGCCCCAGCATTTT
TRBJ1-4	19	TRBV7-2	few	.	CASSFGQSGSPLGGEKLFF	TGTGCCAGCAGCTTCGGACAGTCGGGATCTCCACTCGGGGGGGAAAAACTGTTTTTT
TRBJ2-3	13	TRBV2	many	TRBD1	CASSADRGDTQYF	TGTGCCAGCAGCGCGGACAGGGGGGATACGCAGTATTTT